This T cell receptor beta chain came from a study of T-cell memory formation after mild COVID-19. This clonotype was observed a handful of times. From the 5' RACE reads, TCRdb called clonotypes with MiXCR, one entry per CDR3 protein. The sample yields hundreds of thousands of distinct CDR3 sequences, approximately 18% seen once. The germline V gene has CDR1 SGHRS and CDR2 YFSETQ. V was pared by 6 bases and J by 5 bases, with 12 bases of the junction left unmatched. The length of the CDR3 is 15 residues. The TCR sequence derives from a man younger than 35 who had mild COVID-19 (a few samples of this study predate the infection). Cell type and time point are not known. The sequencing sample was made of PBMCs or a T cell subset sorted from them (not recorded which). V and J are TRBV5-1 and TRBJ2-3, with 7 bases identical to TRBD2. CDR3: CASINRAGDQDTQYF. Written as DNA, the CDR3 is TGCGCCAGCATCAACCGCGCGGGGGACCAAGATACGCAGTATTTT.